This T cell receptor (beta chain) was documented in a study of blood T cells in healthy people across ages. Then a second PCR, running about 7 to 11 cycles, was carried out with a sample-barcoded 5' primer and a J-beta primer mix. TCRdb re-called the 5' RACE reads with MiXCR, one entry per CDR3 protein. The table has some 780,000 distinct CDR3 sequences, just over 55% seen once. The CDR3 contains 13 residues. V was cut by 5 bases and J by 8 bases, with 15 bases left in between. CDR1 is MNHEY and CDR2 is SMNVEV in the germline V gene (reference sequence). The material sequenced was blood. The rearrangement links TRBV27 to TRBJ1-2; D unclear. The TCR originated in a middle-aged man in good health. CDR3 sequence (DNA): TGTGCCAGCAGTGTCGGGCCCACTTGGGGCTACACCTTC. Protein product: CASSVGPTWGYTF.